This T cell receptor beta chain was observed in a study of shared clonotypes between healthy human individuals. This table comes from immunoSEQ multiplex PCR, and its TCRdb copy is limited to in-frame clones, with some not included. The table shows around 2.5 million clones, with under 95% occurring only once. CDR1 MDHEN and CDR2 SYDVKM come from the germline V gene. The CDR3 contains 16 residues. Losses at the gene ends were 5 bases for V and 1 base for J; bases not matched to a gene: 6. The V gene is TRBV28, the J gene TRBJ1-5; 9 nucleotides agree with TRBD1. The origin of this receptor is a young man in good health. Some clones in this sample may be carry-over from other donors' samples. Material: naive CD4+ T cells from PBMCs. Stated subset: CD45RA+ positively selected. The CDR3 DNA reads TGTGCCAGCAGTCTACAGGGGGCGGGGAGCAATCAGCCCCAGCATTTT. The encoded protein is CASSLQGAGSNQPQHF. Complete variable domain (other parts from reference TRBV28 and TRBJ1-5): DVKVTQSSRYLVKRTGEKVFLECVQDMDHENMFWYRQDPGLGLRLIYFSYDVKMKEKGDIPEGYSVSREKKERFSLILESASTNQTSMYLCASSLQGAGSNQPQHFGDGTRLSIL.